Here is one T cell receptor beta chain with its context. Antigen unknown. On sorted subsets, replicate PCRs used approximately 200 ng DNA, or 25,000 to 35,000 T cell genomes. Sequencing was performed with immunoSEQ multiplex PCR; in TCRdb, only in-frame clones are kept and a portion is missing. The data hold roughly 1 million clones, with 65% to 75% observed a single time. The data were obtained in a study of shared clonotypes between healthy human individuals. Findings and limits, study-wide: Clonotypes shared by all four donors outscored non-shared clonotypes in generation probability. Limited genetic and exposure-history diversity came from having few donors.

Specimen: memory CD4+ T cells sorted from blood. Regarding subset: CD45RA-negative fraction. The receptor's source is a man aged 18 to 30 in good health.

The CDR3 region has the DNA TGTGCCAGCAGCTTGAGTCGAGAGACCCAGTACTTC. It encodes CASSLSRETQYF. The genes are TRBV5-6 and TRBJ2-5, with D unclear. CDR1 is SGHDT, CDR2 YYEEEE, per germline. CDR3 size: 12 residues. Deletions cut 1 base from V and 4 bases from J, with 5 bases between.